The 3 T cell receptor beta chains reported below all come from one sample, sequenced in a study of CD8+ T cells in alopecia areata (dated by TCRdb to 2016 to 2018). Libraries were constructed by the immunoSEQ multiplex PCR assay. For TCR sequencing, RNA was extracted from every sample and reverse transcribed into cDNA to serve as template. TCRdb stores this immuneACCESS table with in-frame sequences only. Part of the clones is absent; in the studies checked, under half of the shortfall reflects unresolved V genes, and no reason is known for the rest. A total of hundreds of thousands of clones appear in this sample, approximately 67% of them only once. In total, the top ten clones hold over 1% of the sample. Read against the paper, the sample's treatment or condition label means: oral pan-JAK inhibitor, 5-10 mg twice daily. The sample consisted of CD4+ T cells sorted from blood, taken at approximately week 42, from a patient treated with tofacitinib. The receptor source for this set is a human donor with alopecia areata.

The sample holds a few counts of this clone. This sequence joins TRBV2 and TRBJ2-3, with D unresolved. CDR3 length: 14 amino acids. V lost 8 bases and J lost 2, with 14 bases in between. Germline CDR1 SNHLY, CDR2 FYNNEI. The CDR3 nucleotides read TGTGCCAGCGGAGTCACCCTACCCACAGATACGCAGTATTTT. This codes for CASGVTLPTDTQYF.

The rearrangement uses TRBV7-6 and TRBJ2-3, with TRBD2 identical over 8 bases. Looked up from germline, CDR1 is SGHVS and CDR2 is FNYEAQ. The CDR3 is made up of 12 amino acids. J was trimmed by 6 bases and V by 5 bases; bases with no gene match: 1. The CDR3 nucleotides read TGTGCCAGCAGCCCGGGAGGGGATACGCAGTATTTT. Translation: CASSPGGDTQYF.

This rearrangement joins TRBV29-1 to TRBJ1-4; TRBD1 agrees at 7 bases. Germline CDR1 SQVTM, CDR2 ANQGSEA. The trim removed 0 bases at V and 7 bases at J, leaving 5 bases unmatched. The CDR3 runs 14 residues. In nucleotides, the CDR3 is TGCAGCGTTGAAGATAGGGGGCTGGGTGAAAAACTGTTTTTT. Its protein product is CSVEDRGLGEKLFF.